This TCR beta chain was identified in a study of blood T cell repertoires in COVID-19. Study overall: The samples span acute and convalescent COVID-19 from the United States, Italy and Spain. From T cells, B-cell-depleted T cells, or PBMCs came the material, which was cDNA or gDNA.

Authors' processing steps: Amplification from reference gene primers served as the basis for estimated nucleated cell counts. TCRdb's copy holds only in-frame clones and misses some; the assay was immunoSEQ multiplex PCR. The V and J calls and clone size come from that table; D and trimming were worked out from the DNA. The table lists hundreds of thousands of clones, 75% to 85% of them singletons. The germline CDR1 and CDR2 sequences are LGHDT and YNNKEL (reference sequence). The V and J ends lost 3 bases and 5 bases, in that order; junction bases with no gene match: 16. This CDR3 contains 18 residues.

J is TRBJ2-1 and V is TRBV3-1 (or the pseudogene TRBV3-2); TRBD1 matches 7 bases. Sequencing was carried out using peripheral blood. The TCR comes from a woman aged 55-70 years with active or convalescent COVID-19. Here the CDR3 reads CASSQETGDASTNNEQFF. The DNA for the CDR3 is TGTGCCAGCAGCCAGGAAACAGGGGACGCTTCTACAAACAATGAGCAGTTCTTC.